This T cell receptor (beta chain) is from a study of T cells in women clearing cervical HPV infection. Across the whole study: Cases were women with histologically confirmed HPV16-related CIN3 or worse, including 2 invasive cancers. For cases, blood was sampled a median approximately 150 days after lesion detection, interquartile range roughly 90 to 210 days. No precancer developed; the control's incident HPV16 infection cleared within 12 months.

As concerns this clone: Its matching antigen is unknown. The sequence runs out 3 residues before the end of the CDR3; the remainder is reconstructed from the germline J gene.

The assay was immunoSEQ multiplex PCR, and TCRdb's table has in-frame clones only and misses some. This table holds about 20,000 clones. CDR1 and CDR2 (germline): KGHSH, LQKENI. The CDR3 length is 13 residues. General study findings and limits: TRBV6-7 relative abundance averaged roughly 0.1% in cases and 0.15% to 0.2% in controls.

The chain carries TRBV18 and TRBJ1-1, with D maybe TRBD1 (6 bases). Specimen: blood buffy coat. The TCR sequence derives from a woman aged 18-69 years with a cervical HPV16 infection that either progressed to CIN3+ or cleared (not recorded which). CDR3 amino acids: CASSPDPDREAFF. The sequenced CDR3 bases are TGTGCCAGCTCACCAGACCCAGACAGGGAA.